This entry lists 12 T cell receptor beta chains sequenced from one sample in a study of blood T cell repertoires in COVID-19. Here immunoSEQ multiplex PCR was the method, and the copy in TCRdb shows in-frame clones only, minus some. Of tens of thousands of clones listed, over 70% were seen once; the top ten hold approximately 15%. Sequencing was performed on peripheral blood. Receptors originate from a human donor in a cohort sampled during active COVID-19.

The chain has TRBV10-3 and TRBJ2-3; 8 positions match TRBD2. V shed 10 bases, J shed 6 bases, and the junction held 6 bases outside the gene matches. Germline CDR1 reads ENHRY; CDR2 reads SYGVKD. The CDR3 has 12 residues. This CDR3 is CATATSGDTQYF. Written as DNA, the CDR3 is TGTGCCACTGCCACTAGCGGCGATACGCAGTATTTT.

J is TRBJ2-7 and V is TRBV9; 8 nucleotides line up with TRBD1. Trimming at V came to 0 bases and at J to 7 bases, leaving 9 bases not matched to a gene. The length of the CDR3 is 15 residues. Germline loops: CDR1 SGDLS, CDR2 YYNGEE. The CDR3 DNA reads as TGTGCCAGCAGCGTAGTAGGACAGGGTTCGGAAGAGCAGTACTTC. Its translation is CASSVVGQGSEEQYF.

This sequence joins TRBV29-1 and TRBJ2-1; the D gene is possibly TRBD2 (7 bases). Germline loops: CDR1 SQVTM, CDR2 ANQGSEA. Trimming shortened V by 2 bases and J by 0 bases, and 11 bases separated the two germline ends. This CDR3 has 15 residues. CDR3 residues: CSVETGGSSYNEQFF. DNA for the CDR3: TGCAGCGTTGAAACGGGGGGCAGCTCCTACAATGAGCAGTTCTTC.

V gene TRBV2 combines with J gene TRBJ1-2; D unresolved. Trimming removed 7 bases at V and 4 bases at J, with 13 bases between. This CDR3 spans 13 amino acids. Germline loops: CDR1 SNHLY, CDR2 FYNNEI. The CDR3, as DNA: TGTGCCAGCAATCCATGGGGAGGCTATGGCTACACCTTC. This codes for CASNPWGGYGYTF. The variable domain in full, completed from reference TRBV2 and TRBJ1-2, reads EPEVTQTPSHQVTQMGQEVILRCVPISNHLYFYWYRQILGQKVEFLVSFYNNEISEKSEIFDDQFSVERPDGSNFTLKIRSTKLEDSAMYFCASNPWGGYGYTFGSGTRLTVV.

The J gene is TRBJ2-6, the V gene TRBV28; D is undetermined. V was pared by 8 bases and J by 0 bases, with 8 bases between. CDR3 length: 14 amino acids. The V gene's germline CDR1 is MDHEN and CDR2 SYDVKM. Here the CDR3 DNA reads TGTGCCAGCCGAGGAACCTCTGGGGCCAACGTCCTGACTTTC. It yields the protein CASRGTSGANVLTF. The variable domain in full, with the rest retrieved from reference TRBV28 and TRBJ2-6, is DVKVTQSSRYLVKRTGEKVFLECVQDMDHENMFWYRQDPGLGLRLIYFSYDVKMKEKGDIPEGYSVSREKKERFSLILESASTNQTSMYLCASRGTSGANVLTFGAGSRLTVL.

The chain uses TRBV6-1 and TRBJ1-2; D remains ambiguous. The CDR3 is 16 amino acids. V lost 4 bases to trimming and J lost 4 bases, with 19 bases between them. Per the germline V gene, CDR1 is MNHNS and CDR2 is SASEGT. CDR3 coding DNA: TGTGCCAGCAGTGTCAAGGGAGGGCTGGGGATCTATGGCTACACCTTC. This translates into CASSVKGGLGIYGYTF.

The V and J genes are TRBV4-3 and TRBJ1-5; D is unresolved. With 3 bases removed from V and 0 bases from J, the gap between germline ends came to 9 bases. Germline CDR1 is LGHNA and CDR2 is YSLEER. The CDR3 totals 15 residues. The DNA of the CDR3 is TGCGCCAGCAGCCACGGTCTCATTAGCAATCAGCCCCAGCATTTT. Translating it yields CASSHGLISNQPQHF.

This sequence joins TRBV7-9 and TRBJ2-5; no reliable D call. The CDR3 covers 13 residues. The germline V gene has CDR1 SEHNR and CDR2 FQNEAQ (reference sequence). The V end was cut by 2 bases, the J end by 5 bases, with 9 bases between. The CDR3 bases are TGTGCCAGCAGCTTATCGTTACGGGAGACCCAGTACTTC. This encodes CASSLSLRETQYF.

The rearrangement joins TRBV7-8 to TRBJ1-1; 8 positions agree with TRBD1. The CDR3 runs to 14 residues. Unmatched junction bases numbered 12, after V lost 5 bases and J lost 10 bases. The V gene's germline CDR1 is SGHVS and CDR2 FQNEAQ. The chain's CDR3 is CASSPIGTGLRAFF. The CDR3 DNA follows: TGTGCCAGCAGCCCAATCGGGACAGGATTAAGAGCTTTCTTT.

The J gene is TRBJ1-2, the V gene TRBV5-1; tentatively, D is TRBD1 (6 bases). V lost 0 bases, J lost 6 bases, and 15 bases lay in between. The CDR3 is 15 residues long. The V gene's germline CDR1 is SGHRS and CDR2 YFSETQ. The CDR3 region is CASSLVQGVLDGYTF. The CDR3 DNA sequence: TGCGCCAGCAGCTTGGTACAGGGTGTATTGGATGGCTACACCTTC.

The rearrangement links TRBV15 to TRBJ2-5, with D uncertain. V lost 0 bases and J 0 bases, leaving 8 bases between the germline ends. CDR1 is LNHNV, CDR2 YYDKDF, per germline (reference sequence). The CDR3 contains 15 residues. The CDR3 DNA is TGTGCCACCAGCAGAGATCAGGCATACCAAGAGACCCAGTACTTC. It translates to CATSRDQAYQETQYF. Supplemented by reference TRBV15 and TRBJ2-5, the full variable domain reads DAMVIQNPRYQVTQFGKPVTLSCSQTLNHNVMYWYQQKSSQAPKLLFHYYDKDFNNEADTPDNFQSRRPNTSFCFLDIRSPGLGDTAMYLCATSRDQAYQETQYFGPGTRLLVL.

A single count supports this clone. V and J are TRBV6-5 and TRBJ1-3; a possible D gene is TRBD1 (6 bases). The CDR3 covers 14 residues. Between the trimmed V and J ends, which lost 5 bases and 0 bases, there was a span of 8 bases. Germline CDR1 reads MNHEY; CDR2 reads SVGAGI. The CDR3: CASSRTDSGNTIYF. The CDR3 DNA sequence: TGTGCCAGCAGTAGGACAGACTCTGGAAACACCATATATTTT.